The clone carrying this T cell receptor (beta chain) was found a few times. This sample was included in a study of T cells in Graves' hyperthyroidism and ophthalmopathy. Whole-study context: Initial diagnosis, before any treatment, was when peripheral blood was collected.

Every diagnosis used clinical symptoms, serum thyroxine and TRAb, thyroid ultrasound and orbital computed tomography. Researchers amplified the TCR beta CDR3 regions from RNA transcripts. A first-round RT-PCR of the TCR CDR3 used the HTBI primer set. TCRdb reprocessed the multiplex PCR reads with MiXCR, giving one entry per CDR3 protein. The table lists 450,000 to 650,000 distinct CDR3 sequences, roughly 18% of them singletons. This clonotype was obtained from a woman aged 18-30 years with Graves' ophthalmopathy. Sample: blood.

The chain's CDR3 is CASSAIDRGTGELFF. The CDR3 DNA sequence: TGTGCCAGCAGCGCAATTGACAGGGGAACCGGGGAGCTGTTTTTT. This chain links TRBV13 with TRBJ2-2, with 8 positions matching TRBD1. Germline assignment: CDR1 PRHDT and CDR2 FYEKMQ (reference sequence). This CDR3 spans 15 amino acids. The V and J ends lost 5 bases and 5 bases, in that order; junction bases with no gene match: 7.